Sequencing of this TCR beta chain was carried out in a study of shared clonotypes between healthy human individuals (dated by TCRdb to the early 2020s). General notes on the study: Two women and a few men aged 18 to 49 years were included in the cohort. To increase sequencing depth and limit assay-specific biases, different laboratories used diverse techniques to prepare libraries and sequence TCR repertoires. For each donor, three plates each were used for CD4 naive and CD4 memory, two plates were used for CD8 naive, and one plate was used for CD8 memory. The study deeply sequenced blood TCR repertoires of 5 or 6 healthy adults to estimate repertoire size and the extent of clonotype sharing between individuals. Between about 0.8 and 9 billion PBMCs per donor were obtained by leukapheresis.

Using the deep immunoSEQ assay, TCR CDR3 regions were amplified from genomic DNA by multiplex PCR. Extracted genomic DNA from each cell subset was distributed evenly across all wells of several immunoSEQ 96-well plates, and each plate was treated as a replicate. For sorted subsets, around 0.2 ug genomic DNA, equal to about 30,000 T cell genomes, was loaded into each replicate PCR. The purified libraries were quantified using a Qubit 3.0 fluorometer, sized with a Bioanalyzer 2100, and then quantified again using the KAPA Library Quantification kit. Each immunoSEQ 96-well plate was sequenced on its own single-read 150-cycle Illumina NextSeq 550 flow cell. Regarding the original processing steps: The immunoSEQ output contained only junctional sequences without quality scores, so filtering could not match that applied to full-length reads. Sequences were annotated with PyIR, a Python wrapper for IgBLAST v1.9, and V/J genes and CDR3 were assigned using IMGT germline references. Reads were removed for weak V/J assignments (E-value above 1e-6), missing CDR3, stop codons, out-of-frame junctions, or ambiguous translated residues. A V3J clonotype was defined by an identical inferred V gene, J gene, and CDR3 amino acid sequence. Percentage overlap between repertoires was computed as shared unique clonotypes divided by the size of the smaller repertoire. RTK rarefaction, the Chao1 estimator, and Recon v2.1 estimates of unobserved clonotypes were used to assess repertoire richness. Generation probabilities were computed with OLGA for all TCRbeta clonotypes obtained by the gDNA method from a handful of donors. Drawn from immuneACCESS, this table holds only the in-frame rearrangements with V and J called that TCRdb kept. Clones are partly lost; checked studies trace under half to an unresolved V gene and leave the rest unexplained. From that table come the V and J calls and clone size; the DNA was used to work out D and trimming. The sample table records about 820,000 clones; more than 85% of these occur just once. Less than 25% of the sample comes from the top ten.

Between the V and J ends, shortened by 4 bases and 7 bases respectively, the junction contains 16 bases. From its cysteine to its phenylalanine, the CDR3 spans 14 amino acids. Of the read, only the CDR3 DNA is kept; its 42 bases are in frame from base 1. CDR1 and CDR2, looked up from the germline V gene (reference sequence), are SEHNR and FQNEAQ. For the CD8 naive samples, CD45RO-negative cells were positively selected for CCR7, yielding a CD45RA+CCR7+ population from which TemRA cells were excluded. The donors were healthy, HIV-negative adults with no recently reported acute infections or vaccinations. Every donor was a Caucasian adult living in Nashville, Tennessee, USA. Blood was obtained by leukapheresis, after which PBMCs were separated by Ficoll-Histopaque density gradient centrifugation and cryopreserved in liquid nitrogen vapor phase. Purity and quantity of every magnetically sorted T cell population were checked by analytical flow cytometry. From each sorted fraction, genomic DNA was isolated and quantified by UV absorbance on a Nanodrop 2000c.

In the case of this clone: The antigen this receptor binds is unknown. No much larger clonotype is one base removed from it; base qualities were not supplied.

The investigation overall reported the following: Rarefaction of sorted-subset datasets indicated incomplete sequencing despite the large sequencing depth. The small number of donors limited the genetic and exposure-history diversity represented. Sampling was restricted to blood, and TCR repertoires in tissues likely differ from the TCR repertoires found in blood. Compared with non-shared clonotypes, clonotypes shared by all four sorted-subset donors had higher generation probabilities. Naive subsets generally had larger estimated clonotype richness than memory subsets did. When a few donors were compared, the shared fraction of clonotypes was about 5% for naive CD4, roughly 3.4% for naive CD8, about 2.5% for memory CD4, and around 0.4% for memory CD8. Based on pairwise subsampling, the degree of clonotype sharing among donors was expected to be affected by sequencing depth.

Sequenced sample: naive CD8+ T cells sorted from blood. The cell subset or site label, read with the paper, signifies: CD45RA+CCR7+. The clonotype was recovered from a young man in good health. The rearranged chain carries TRBV7-9 and TRBJ2-5; the D segment could be TRBD1, given 6 matching bases. The CDR3 amino acid sequence is: CASSYTGSSGTQYF. The bases read TGTGCCAGCAGCTACACAGGGTCCAGTGGGACCCAGTACTTC. Beyond the CDR3, the reference TRBV7-9 and TRBJ2-5 genes provide the residues; the full variable domain reads: DTGVSQNPRHKITKRGQNVTFRCDPISEHNRLYWYRQTLGQGPEFLTYFQNEAQLEKSRLLSDRFSAERPKGSFSTLEIQRTEQGDSAMYLCASSYTGSSGTQYFGPGTRLLVL.